A selection of T cell receptor beta chains follows, all from one sample in a study of blood T cell repertoires in COVID-19. The protocol was immunoSEQ multiplex PCR, while the TCRdb copy is restricted to in-frame clones and leaves out a portion. Of some 330,000 clones in the sample, 80% to 85% were seen once. The sequenced sample was PBMCs or T cells enriched from blood (not recorded which). These receptors were obtained from a woman between 45 and 60 years old who had recovered from COVID-19. CDR3s include the opening cysteine and the closing phenylalanine or tryptophan. D genes are given only for firm matches. Not all rows give a size; the values are once, few, many and, for expanded clones, a class.

abundance	d_gene	j_gene	v_gene	CDR3nt	CDR3aa
NA	NA	TRBJ1-1	TRBV7-2	TGTGCCAGCAGCTTACCCCCTAACACTGAAGCTTTCTTT	CASSLPPNTEAFF
few	NA	TRBJ2-2	TRBV9	TGTGCCAGCAGCCGGGAGCGTAGCGGGGAGCTGTTTTTT	CASSRERSGELFF
few	TRBD1	TRBJ2-1	TRBV9	TGTGCCAGCAGCGTAGAAACAGGGGATGAGCAGTTCTTC	CASSVETGDEQFF
few	NA	TRBJ2-3	TRBV5-4	TGTGCCAGCAGCCGCGCAGCGGGCTCCACAGATACGCAGTATTTT	CASSRAAGSTDTQYF
NA	TRBD1	TRBJ2-3	TRBV9	TGTGCCAGCAGCGTAGAGCAGGGGGCATCGACTAGCACAGATACGCAGTATTTT	CASSVEQGASTSTDTQYF
once	TRBD1	TRBJ2-7	TRBV30	TGTGCCTGGAGTGTAATTTCAGGGGGCGCGCAGTACTTC	CAWSVISGGAQYF
NA	TRBD1	TRBJ1-5	TRBV6-5	TGTGCCAGCAGACAAGGGGGCTGGCAGCCCCAGCATTTT	CASRQGGWQPQHF
few	NA	TRBJ2-1	TRBV11-1	TGTGCCAGCAGCTCAACTAGTCTCCATGAGCAGTTCTTC	CASSSTSLHEQFF
NA	NA	TRBJ2-6	TRBV27	TGTGCCAGCAGTTTATCCCGCCAGGTCTTCTCTGGGGCCAACGTCCTGACTTTC	CASSLSRQVFSGANVLTF
NA	NA	TRBJ1-1	TRBV5-5	TGTGCCAGCAGCTTGGCGGTAGGGGTCACTGAAGCTTTCTTT	CASSLAVGVTEAFF